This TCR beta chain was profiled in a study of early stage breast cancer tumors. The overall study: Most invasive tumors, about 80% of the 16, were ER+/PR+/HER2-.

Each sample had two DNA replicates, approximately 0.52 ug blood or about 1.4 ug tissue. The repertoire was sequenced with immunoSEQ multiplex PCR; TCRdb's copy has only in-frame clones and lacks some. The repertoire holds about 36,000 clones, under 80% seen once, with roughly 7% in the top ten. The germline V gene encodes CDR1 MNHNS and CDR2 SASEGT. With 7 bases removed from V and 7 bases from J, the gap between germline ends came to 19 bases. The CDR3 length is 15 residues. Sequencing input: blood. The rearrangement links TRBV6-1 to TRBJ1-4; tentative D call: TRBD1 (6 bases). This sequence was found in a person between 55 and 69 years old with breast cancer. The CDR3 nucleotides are TGTGCCAGCATCTCGGCGGGGGGCGCGAGTGAAAAACTGTTTTTT. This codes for CASISAGGASEKLFF.